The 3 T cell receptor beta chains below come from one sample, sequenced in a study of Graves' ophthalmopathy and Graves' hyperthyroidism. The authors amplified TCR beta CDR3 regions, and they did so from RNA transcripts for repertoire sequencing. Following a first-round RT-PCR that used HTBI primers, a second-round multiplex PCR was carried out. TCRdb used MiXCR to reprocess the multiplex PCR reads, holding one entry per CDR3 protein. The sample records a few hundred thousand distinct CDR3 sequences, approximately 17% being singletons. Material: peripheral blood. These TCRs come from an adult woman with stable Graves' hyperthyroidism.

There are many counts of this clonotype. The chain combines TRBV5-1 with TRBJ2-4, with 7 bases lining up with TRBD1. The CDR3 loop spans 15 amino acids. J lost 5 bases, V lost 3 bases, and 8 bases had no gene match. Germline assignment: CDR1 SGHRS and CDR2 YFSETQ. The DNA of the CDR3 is TGCGCCAGCAGCTCCTACGGGACAGTGGAAAACATTCAGTACTTC. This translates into CASSSYGTVENIQYF.

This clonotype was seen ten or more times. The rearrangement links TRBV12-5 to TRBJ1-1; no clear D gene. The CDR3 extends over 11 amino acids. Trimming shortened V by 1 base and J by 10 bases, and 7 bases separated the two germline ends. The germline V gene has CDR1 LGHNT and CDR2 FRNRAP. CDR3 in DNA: TGTGCTAGTGGTTTGGGGACCCCAGCTTTCTTT. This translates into CASGLGTPAFF.

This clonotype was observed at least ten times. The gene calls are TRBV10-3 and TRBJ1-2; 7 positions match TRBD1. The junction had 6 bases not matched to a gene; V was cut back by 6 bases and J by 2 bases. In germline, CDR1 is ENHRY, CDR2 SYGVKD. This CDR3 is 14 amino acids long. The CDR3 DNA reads TGTGCCATCAGCTCACCGGGACAGAACTATGGCTACACCTTC. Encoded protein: CAISSPGQNYGYTF.